These T cell receptor beta chains were read from a single sample in a study of blood T cell repertoires in COVID-19. The assay was immunoSEQ multiplex PCR, and TCRdb's table has in-frame clones only and misses some. The table shows over 90,000 clones, with roughly 78% occurring only once. Sequenced: peripheral blood. These receptors came from a man aged 50-59 years with active or convalescent COVID-19. Each CDR3 is given with its conserved first and last residue. D genes are given only for firm matches. Rows give clone size only sometimes, using once, few, many, or a class for an expanded clone.

d_call j_call clone_size v_call cdr3_nt cdr3_aa
NA TRBJ1-2 NA TRBV27 TGTGCCAGCAGTCCCCGGACAGCCTATGGCTACACCTTC CASSPRTAYGYTF
NA TRBJ1-4 few TRBV12-3/TRBV12-4 TGTGCCAGCAGTTTATTAGTTGAAAAACTGTTTTTT CASSLLVEKLFF
TRBD1 TRBJ1-2 NA TRBV6-2/TRBV6-3 TGTGCCAGCAGTTACGGACAGGAGGGTGGCTACACCTTC CASSYGQEGGYTF
NA TRBJ1-1 NA TRBV6-6 TGTGCCAGCAAACCTACAGGGTGGACTGAAGCTTTCTTT CASKPTGWTEAFF
TRBD1 TRBJ2-5 NA TRBV12-3/TRBV12-4 TGTGCCAGCTCCCGGGACAGGGGAGAGACCCAGTACTTC CASSRDRGETQYF
TRBD1 TRBJ1-2 NA TRBV19 TGTGCCAGTAGTTCAGCCGGGACAGGGGTCCTCTATGGCTACACCTTC CASSSAGTGVLYGYTF
TRBD1 TRBJ1-5 NA TRBV28 TGTGCCAGCAGTCCTGGGACAGGCAATCAGCCCCAGCATTTT CASSPGTGNQPQHF
TRBD1 TRBJ2-2 NA TRBV2 TGTGCCAGCAGGACAGGGGGCGGGTGGACCGGGGAGCTGTTTTTT CASRTGGGWTGELFF
NA TRBJ2-2 NA TRBV28 TGTGCCAGCAACTTAGGGGGGGCCAAGGGCAGGGAGCTGTTTTTT CASNLGGAKGRELFF
TRBD2 TRBJ2-5 once TRBV11-2 TGTGCCAGCAGCTTAGGGAAGGTCCCACTAGCGGGGGAAGAGACCCAGTACTTC CASSLGKVPLAGEETQYF
NA TRBJ1-1 NA TRBV6-2/TRBV6-3 TGTGCCAGCAGTGTGGACAAGAACACTGAAGCTTTCTTT CASSVDKNTEAFF
NA TRBJ2-1 NA TRBV19 TGTGCCAGTAGTAGGCCAAATTCCTACAATGAGCAGTTCTTC CASSRPNSYNEQFF
NA TRBJ2-3 NA TRBV30 TGTGCCTGGAGTGTACCCGGGGAAAGCACAGATACGCAGTATTTT CAWSVPGESTDTQYF
NA TRBJ1-6 few TRBV3-1/TRBV3-2 TGTGCCAGCAGCCAAGCCAGGGGAAATTCACCCCTCCACTTT CASSQARGNSPLHF
TRBD1 TRBJ1-1 NA TRBV11-3 TGTGCCAGCAGCTCAGGGGGCGCGAGAACTGAAGCTTTCTTT CASSSGGARTEAFF
TRBD1 TRBJ1-1 NA TRBV7-9 TGTGCCAGCAGCTTACAGCAGGGGGCCACTGAAGCTTTCTTT CASSLQQGATEAFF
TRBD1 TRBJ1-1 NA TRBV19 TGTGCCAGTAGTAAGACAGGGGTGGAGACTGAAGCTTTCTTT CASSKTGVETEAFF
TRBD1 TRBJ1-4 once TRBV2 TGTGCCAGCAGTGGCCAGGGGGAGGTTGCGGATGAAAAACTGTTTTTT CASSGQGEVADEKLFF
NA TRBJ1-1 NA TRBV5-1 TGCGCCAGCAGCTTGCTAACAGGGTCCGGAACTGAAGCTTTCTTT CASSLLTGSGTEAFF
NA TRBJ2-5 few TRBV24-1 TGTGCCACCAGTGATTCGGGGGGCCGGGAGACCCAGTACTTC CATSDSGGRETQYF
NA TRBJ1-6 NA TRBV7-2 TGTGCCAGCAGCTTAGGCCCCAACCGGAGCTCACCCCTCCACTTT CASSLGPNRSSPLHF
TRBD1 TRBJ2-1 few TRBV19 TGTGCCAGTAGTGTTACCGGGACAGACCCTAAGCAGTTCTTC CASSVTGTDPKQFF
NA TRBJ2-7 NA TRBV12-3/TRBV12-4 TGTGCCAGCCGAGGGTTCGAGAGGCAGTACTTC CASRGFERQYF
NA TRBJ1-5 NA TRBV6-5 TGTGCCAGCAGTTACAGTGAGAGCAATCAGCCCCAGCATTTT CASSYSESNQPQHF
TRBD2 TRBJ2-3 NA TRBV2 TGTGCCAGCAGTGAACTGGGGGGTAGCGGGGGTACGCAGTATTTT CASSELGGSGGTQYF
NA TRBJ1-1 NA TRBV12-5 TGTGCTAGTGGTTTGGTGATACAGGGTGCCGGTGAATACACTGAAGCTTTCTTT CASGLVIQGAGEYTEAFF
TRBD1 TRBJ2-5 few TRBV4-3 TGCGCCAGCAGCCAGGGACAGGGATCGGAGACCCAGTACTTC CASSQGQGSETQYF
NA TRBJ1-3 NA TRBV10-1 TGCGCCAGCAGTGACCCGGCGGAGGGCCTTGGAAACACCATATATTTT CASSDPAEGLGNTIYF
NA TRBJ1-5 NA TRBV19 TGTGCCAGTAGCACTCTAGGGGGATCTAATCAGCCCCAGCATTTT CASSTLGGSNQPQHF
NA TRBJ1-1 NA TRBV10-3 TGTGCCATCAGTGGGCTGAACACTGAAGCTTTCTTT CAISGLNTEAFF
NA TRBJ1-5 NA TRBV9 TGTGCCAGCAGCGTAGGAAGACAGCCCAATCAGCCCCAGCATTTT CASSVGRQPNQPQHF
TRBD2 TRBJ2-5 NA TRBV19 TGTGCCAGTAGTATTTATACTAGCGGGGACCAAGAGACCCAGTACTTC CASSIYTSGDQETQYF
NA TRBJ1-1 NA TRBV3-1/TRBV3-2 TGTGCCAGCAGCCAAGCAGGTCTCCCCGAAGCTTTCTTT CASSQAGLPEAFF
NA TRBJ2-1 NA TRBV7-2 TGTGCCAGCACCCCCAGTTACGACTCCTACAATGAGCAGTTCTTC CASTPSYDSYNEQFF
NA TRBJ1-5 NA TRBV2 TGTGCCAGCAGTGAAGCCCCGGGGGGGAGCAATCAGCCCCAGCATTTT CASSEAPGGSNQPQHF
NA TRBJ1-4 NA TRBV28 TGTGCCAGCAGTTCGGCCGGGGGTACTGGTAATGAAAAACTGTTTTTT CASSSAGGTGNEKLFF
TRBD1 TRBJ2-2 NA TRBV7-9 TGTGCCAGCAGCCCAGGACAGGGGGGAGACGGGGAGCTGTTTTTT CASSPGQGGDGELFF
TRBD1 TRBJ2-2 NA TRBV5-6 TGTGCCAGCAGCTTGGACCCAGGGGGCACCGGGGAGCTGTTTTTT CASSLDPGGTGELFF
TRBD1 TRBJ1-1 few TRBV3-1/TRBV3-2 TGTGCCAGCAGCCAACAGTATTATTACGGGACAGGGAACACTGAAGCTTTCTTT CASSQQYYYGTGNTEAFF
TRBD1 TRBJ1-5 once TRBV10-2 TGCGCCAGCGGGACAGGGGATCAGCCCCAGCATTTT CASGTGDQPQHF
TRBD1 TRBJ2-7 NA TRBV19 TGTGCCACCATGGACCAGGGGGCGGGCTACGAGCAGTACTTC CATMDQGAGYEQYF
TRBD1 TRBJ1-1 NA TRBV12-5 TGTGCTAGTGGACAACAGGGGTTCGGTGAAGCTTTCTTT CASGQQGFGEAFF
NA TRBJ2-7 NA TRBV28 TGTGCCAGCACCGTTCCGGGGTCCTACGAGCAGTACTTC CASTVPGSYEQYF
NA TRBJ1-1 few TRBV24-1 TGTGCCACCAGTGGTACCGGGAACACTGAAGCTTTCTTT CATSGTGNTEAFF
NA TRBJ2-1 NA TRBV19 TGTGCCAGTAGTAAGGGAGGGGGTTACAATGAGCAGTTCTTC CASSKGGGYNEQFF
TRBD1 TRBJ1-4 NA TRBV5-1 TGCGCCAGCAGCCTGGACAGGGGGCCTTCAACTAATGAAAAACTGTTTTTT CASSLDRGPSTNEKLFF
TRBD1 TRBJ1-1 NA TRBV9 TGTGCCAGCAGCGCCACCCAGGGGGGATACACTGAAGCTTTCTTT CASSATQGGYTEAFF
TRBD1 TRBJ1-1 NA TRBV5-1 TGCGCCAGCACCGGGACAGGGAACACTGAAGCTTTCTTT CASTGTGNTEAFF
TRBD1 TRBJ1-3 NA TRBV7-2 TGTGCCAGCAGCTTAGGAAACAGGGGCTCTGGAAACACCATATATTTT CASSLGNRGSGNTIYF
NA TRBJ1-4 NA TRBV5-1 TGCGCCAGCAGCTCATTAACAGGGTCGGAAAAACTGTTTTTT CASSSLTGSEKLFF
NA TRBJ1-2 NA TRBV25-1 TGTGCCAGCAGTGACGCCGGGAAACATGGCTACACCTTC CASSDAGKHGYTF
NA TRBJ1-5 many TRBV19 TGTGCCAGTAGTATAGGGGTGGGAGGCAATCAGCCCCAGCATTTT CASSIGVGGNQPQHF
NA TRBJ2-1 NA TRBV11-2 TGTGCCAGCAGCTTAGAGAGAGAGAGTGAGCAGTTCTTC CASSLERESEQFF